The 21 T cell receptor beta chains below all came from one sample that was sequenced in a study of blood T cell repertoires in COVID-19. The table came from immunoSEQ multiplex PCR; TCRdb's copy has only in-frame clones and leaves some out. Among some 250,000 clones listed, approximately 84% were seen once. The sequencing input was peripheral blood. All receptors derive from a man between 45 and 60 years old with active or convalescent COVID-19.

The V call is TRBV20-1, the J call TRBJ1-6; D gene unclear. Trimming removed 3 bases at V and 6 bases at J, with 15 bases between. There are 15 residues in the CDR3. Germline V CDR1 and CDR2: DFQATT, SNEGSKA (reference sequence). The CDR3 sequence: CSASLSNSRNSPLHF. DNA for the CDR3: TGCAGTGCTAGTCTCTCGAACAGTCGTAATTCACCCCTCCACTTT.

The CDR3 spells CASSLGVGASYEQYF. The CDR3 DNA sequence: TGCGCCAGCAGCTTGGGCGTAGGGGCGTCCTACGAGCAGTACTTC. The chain is built from TRBV5-1 and TRBJ2-7; a weak D match, TRBD1 (5 bases). Trimming took off 0 bases at V and 1 base at J, with 11 bases between the two ends. Germline loops: CDR1 SGHRS, CDR2 YFSETQ. The CDR3 runs to 15 residues.

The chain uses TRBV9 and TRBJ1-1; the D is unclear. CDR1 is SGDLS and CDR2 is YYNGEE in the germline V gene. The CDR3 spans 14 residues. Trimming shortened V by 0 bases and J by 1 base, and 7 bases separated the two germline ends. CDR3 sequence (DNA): TGTGCCAGCAGCGTAGTTAGAACGAACACTGAAGCTTTCTTT. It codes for CASSVVRTNTEAFF.

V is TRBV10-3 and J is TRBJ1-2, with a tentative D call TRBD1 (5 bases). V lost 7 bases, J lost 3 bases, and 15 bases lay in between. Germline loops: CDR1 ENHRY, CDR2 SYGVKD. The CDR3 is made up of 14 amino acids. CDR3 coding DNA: TGTGCCATCAACAGGCCGGGCTCCGACTATGGCTACACCTTC. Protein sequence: CAINRPGSDYGYTF.

The CDR3: CASSRGENNEQFF. CDR3 bases: TGTGCCAGCAGCCGGGGGGAGAACAATGAGCAGTTCTTC. J is TRBJ2-1 and V is TRBV4-2; D might be TRBD2 (6 bases). V lost 4 bases, J lost 5 bases, and 9 bases lay in between. Germline V lookup: CDR1 LGHNA, CDR2 YNFKEQ. The CDR3 extends over 13 amino acids.

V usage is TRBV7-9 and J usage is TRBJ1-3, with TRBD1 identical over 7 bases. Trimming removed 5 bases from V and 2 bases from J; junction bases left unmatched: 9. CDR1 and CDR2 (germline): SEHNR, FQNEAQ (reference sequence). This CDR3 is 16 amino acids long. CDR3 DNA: TGTGCCAGCAGCCAATCAGGGGGATCCCCTGGAAACACCATATATTTT. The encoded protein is CASSQSGGSPGNTIYF. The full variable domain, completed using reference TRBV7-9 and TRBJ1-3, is DTGVSQNPRHKITKRGQNVTFRCDPISEHNRLYWYRQTLGQGPEFLTYFQNEAQLEKSRLLSDRFSAERPKGSFSTLEIQRTEQGDSAMYLCASSQSGGSPGNTIYFGEGSWLTVV.

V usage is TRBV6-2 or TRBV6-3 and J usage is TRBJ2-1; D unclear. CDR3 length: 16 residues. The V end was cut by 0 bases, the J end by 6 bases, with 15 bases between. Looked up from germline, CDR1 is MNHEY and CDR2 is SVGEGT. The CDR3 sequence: CASSYSPRDISNEQFF. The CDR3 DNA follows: TGTGCCAGCAGTTACTCTCCCCGAGACATATCCAATGAGCAGTTCTTC.

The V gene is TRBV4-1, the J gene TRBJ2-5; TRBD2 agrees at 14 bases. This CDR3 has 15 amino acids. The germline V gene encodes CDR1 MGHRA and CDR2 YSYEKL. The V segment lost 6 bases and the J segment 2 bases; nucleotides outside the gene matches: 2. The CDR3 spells CASSRLAGGQETQYF. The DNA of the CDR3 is TGCGCCAGCAGTCGACTAGCGGGGGGGCAAGAGACCCAGTACTTC.

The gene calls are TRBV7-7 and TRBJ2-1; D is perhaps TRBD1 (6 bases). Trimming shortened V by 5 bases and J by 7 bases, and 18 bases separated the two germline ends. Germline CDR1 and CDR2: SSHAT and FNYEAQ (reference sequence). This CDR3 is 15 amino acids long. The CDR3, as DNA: TGTGCCAGCAGCCCTCTTAGAAGAACAGGGAATGAGCAGTTCTTC. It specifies CASSPLRRTGNEQFF.

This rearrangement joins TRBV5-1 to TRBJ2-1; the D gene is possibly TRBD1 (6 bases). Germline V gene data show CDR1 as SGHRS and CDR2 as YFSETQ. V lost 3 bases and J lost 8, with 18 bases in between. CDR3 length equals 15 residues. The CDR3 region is CASSSDRQPGDEQFF. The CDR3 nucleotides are TGCGCCAGCAGCTCAGACAGGCAACCAGGGGATGAGCAGTTCTTC.

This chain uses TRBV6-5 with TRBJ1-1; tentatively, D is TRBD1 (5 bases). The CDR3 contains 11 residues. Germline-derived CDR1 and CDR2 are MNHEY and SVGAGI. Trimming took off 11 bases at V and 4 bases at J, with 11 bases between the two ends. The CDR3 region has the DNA TGTGCCGCTCGGGGGGGCACTGAAGCTTTCTTT. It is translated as CAARGGTEAFF.

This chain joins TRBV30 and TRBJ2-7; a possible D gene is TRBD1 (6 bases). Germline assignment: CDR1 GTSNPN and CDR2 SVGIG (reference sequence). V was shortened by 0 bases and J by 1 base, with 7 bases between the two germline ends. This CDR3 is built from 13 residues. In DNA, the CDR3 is TGTGCCTGGAGTGTCGACAGGTCCTACGAGCAGTACTTC. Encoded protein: CAWSVDRSYEQYF.

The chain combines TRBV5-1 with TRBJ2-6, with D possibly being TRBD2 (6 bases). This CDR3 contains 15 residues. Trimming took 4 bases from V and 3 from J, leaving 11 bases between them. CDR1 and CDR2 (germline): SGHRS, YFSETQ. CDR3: CASSKMGGGANVLTF. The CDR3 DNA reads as TGCGCCAGCAGCAAAATGGGAGGTGGGGCCAACGTCCTGACTTTC. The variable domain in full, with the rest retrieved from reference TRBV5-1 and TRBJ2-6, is KAGVTQTPRYLIKTRGQQVTLSCSPISGHRSVSWYQQTPGQGLQFLFEYFSETQRNKGNFPGRFSGRQFSNSRSEMNVSTLELGDSALYLCASSKMGGGANVLTFGAGSRLTVL.

The CDR3 DNA reads as TGTGCCACCAGCAGAGAACGGGGTACCTACGAGCAGTACTTC. Residues: CATSRERGTYEQYF. The genes are TRBV15 and TRBJ2-7, with D possibly being TRBD2 (5 bases). Germline V gene data show CDR1 as LNHNV and CDR2 as YYDKDF (reference sequence). V gave up 0 bases and J gave up 2 bases, with 8 bases separating them. The CDR3 is 14 amino acids. The entire variable domain, with the rest obtained from reference TRBV15 and TRBJ2-7, is as follows: DAMVIQNPRYQVTQFGKPVTLSCSQTLNHNVMYWYQQKSSQAPKLLFHYYDKDFNNEADTPDNFQSRRPNTSFCFLDIRSPGLGDTAMYLCATSRERGTYEQYFGPGTRLTVT.

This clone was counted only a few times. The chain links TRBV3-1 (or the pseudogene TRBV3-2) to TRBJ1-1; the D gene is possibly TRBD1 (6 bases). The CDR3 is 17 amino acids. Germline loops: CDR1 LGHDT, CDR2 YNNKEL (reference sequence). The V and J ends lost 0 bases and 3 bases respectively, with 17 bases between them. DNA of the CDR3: TGTGCCAGCAGCCAAGATCAGTGGGGGGGCGCAGACACTGAAGCTTTCTTT. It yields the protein CASSQDQWGGADTEAFF.

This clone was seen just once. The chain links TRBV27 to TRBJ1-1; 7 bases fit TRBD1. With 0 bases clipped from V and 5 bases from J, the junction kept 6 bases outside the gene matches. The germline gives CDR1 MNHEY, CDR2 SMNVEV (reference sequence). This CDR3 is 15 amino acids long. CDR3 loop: CASSLSTGVRTEAFF. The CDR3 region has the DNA TGTGCCAGCAGTTTATCTACAGGGGTGAGGACTGAAGCTTTCTTT.

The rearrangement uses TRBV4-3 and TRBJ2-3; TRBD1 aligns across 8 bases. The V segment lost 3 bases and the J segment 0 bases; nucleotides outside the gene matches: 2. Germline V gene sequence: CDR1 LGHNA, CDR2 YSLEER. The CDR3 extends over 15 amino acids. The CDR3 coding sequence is TGCGCCAGCAGCCAGGACAGGGTTAGCACAGATACGCAGTATTTT. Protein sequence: CASSQDRVSTDTQYF.

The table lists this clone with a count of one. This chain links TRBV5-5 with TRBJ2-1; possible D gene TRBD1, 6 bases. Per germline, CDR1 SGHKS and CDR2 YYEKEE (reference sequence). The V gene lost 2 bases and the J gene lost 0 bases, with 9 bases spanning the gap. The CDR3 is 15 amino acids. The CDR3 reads CASSFSRGSYNEQFF. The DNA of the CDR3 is TGTGCCAGCAGCTTTTCCAGGGGCTCCTACAATGAGCAGTTCTTC.

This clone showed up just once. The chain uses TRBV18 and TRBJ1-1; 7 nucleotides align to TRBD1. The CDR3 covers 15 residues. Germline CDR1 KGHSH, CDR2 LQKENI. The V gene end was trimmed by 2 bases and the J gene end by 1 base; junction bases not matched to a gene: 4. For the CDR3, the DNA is TGTGCCAGCTCACCAGGACAGGCCCCGAACACTGAAGCTTTCTTT. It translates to CASSPGQAPNTEAFF.

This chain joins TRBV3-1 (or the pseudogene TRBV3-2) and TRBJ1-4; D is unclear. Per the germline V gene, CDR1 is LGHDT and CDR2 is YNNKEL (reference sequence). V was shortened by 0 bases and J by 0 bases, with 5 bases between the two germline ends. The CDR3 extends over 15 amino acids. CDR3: CASSQEAATNEKLFF. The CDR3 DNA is TGTGCCAGCAGCCAAGAAGCTGCAACTAATGAAAAACTGTTTTTT.

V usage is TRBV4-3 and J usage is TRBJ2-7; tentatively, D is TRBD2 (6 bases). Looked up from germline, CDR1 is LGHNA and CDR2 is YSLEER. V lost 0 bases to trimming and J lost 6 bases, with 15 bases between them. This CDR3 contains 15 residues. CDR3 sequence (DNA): TGCGCCAGCAGCCAAGAGTTGGGGGGAATCCGCGAGCAGTACTTC. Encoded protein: CASSQELGGIREQYF.